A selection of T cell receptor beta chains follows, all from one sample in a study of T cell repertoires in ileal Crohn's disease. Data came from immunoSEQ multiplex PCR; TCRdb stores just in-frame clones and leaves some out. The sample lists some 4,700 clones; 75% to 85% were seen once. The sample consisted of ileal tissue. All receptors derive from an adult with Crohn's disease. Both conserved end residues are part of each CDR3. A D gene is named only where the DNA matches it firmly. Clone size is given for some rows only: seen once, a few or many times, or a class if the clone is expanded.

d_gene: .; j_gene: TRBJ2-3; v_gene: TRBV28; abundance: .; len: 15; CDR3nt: TGTGCCAGCACCCCGGCGGGGATAGGCACAGATACGCAGTATTTT; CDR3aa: CASTPAGIGTDTQYF
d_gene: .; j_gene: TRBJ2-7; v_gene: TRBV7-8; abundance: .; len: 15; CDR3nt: TGTGCCAGCAGCGCGAGACCGGGATGGGCCTACGAGCAGTACTTC; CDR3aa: CASSARPGWAYEQYF
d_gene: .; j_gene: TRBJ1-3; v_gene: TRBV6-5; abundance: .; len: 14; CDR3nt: TGTGCCAGCAGAGAAGACGGAGTCGTAAACACCATATATTTT; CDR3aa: CASREDGVVNTIYF
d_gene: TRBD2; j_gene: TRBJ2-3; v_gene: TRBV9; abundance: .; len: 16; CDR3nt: TGTGCCAGCAGCCCGAGACCGGGACTAGCGACAGATACGCAGTATTTT; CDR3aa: CASSPRPGLATDTQYF
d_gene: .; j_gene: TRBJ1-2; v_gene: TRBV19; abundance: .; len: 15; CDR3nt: TGTGCCAGTAGTAGTGACGGGGTCGGGCACTATGGCTACACCTTC; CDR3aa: CASSSDGVGHYGYTF
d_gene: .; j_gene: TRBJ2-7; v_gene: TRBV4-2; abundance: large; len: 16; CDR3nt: TGTGCCAGCAGCCAGGGGGACTTTTCGAGCTCCTACGAGCAGTACTTC; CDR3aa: CASSQGDFSSSYEQYF
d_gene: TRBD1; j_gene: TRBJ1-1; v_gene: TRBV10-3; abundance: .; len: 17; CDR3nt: TGTGCCATCGGGGAGGCAGGGGGCGCGAGTCCCTACACTGAAGCTTTCTTT; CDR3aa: CAIGEAGGASPYTEAFF
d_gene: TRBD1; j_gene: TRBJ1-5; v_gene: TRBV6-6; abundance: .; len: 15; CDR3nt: TGTGCCAGCAGTGGGACAGCCTATAGCAATCAGCCCCAGCATTTT; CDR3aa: CASSGTAYSNQPQHF
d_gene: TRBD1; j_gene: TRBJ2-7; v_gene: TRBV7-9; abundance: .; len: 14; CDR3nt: TGTGCCAGCAGCTTAGCGGCAGGGGGCGGCGAGCAGTACTTC; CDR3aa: CASSLAAGGGEQYF
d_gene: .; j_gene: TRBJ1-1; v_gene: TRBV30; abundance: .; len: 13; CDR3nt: TGTGCCTGGAGTGGACAGCTTATGGGTGAAGCTTTCTTT; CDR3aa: CAWSGQLMGEAFF
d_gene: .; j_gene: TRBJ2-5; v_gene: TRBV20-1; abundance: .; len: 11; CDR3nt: TGCAGTGCTAGAGATTCGGGTCCCCAGTACTTC; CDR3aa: CSARDSGPQYF
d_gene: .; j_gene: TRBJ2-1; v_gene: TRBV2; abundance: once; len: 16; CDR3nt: TGTGCCAGCAGTGATTTTACGGGTATGGGGCTCGGTGAGCAGTTCTTC; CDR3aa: CASSDFTGMGLGEQFF
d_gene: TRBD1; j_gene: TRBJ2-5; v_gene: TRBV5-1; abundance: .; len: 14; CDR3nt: TGCGCCAGCAGCCCGGGACAGGGGGGACTGGCCCAGTACTTC; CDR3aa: CASSPGQGGLAQYF
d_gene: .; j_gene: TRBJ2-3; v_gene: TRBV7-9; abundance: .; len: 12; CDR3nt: TGTGCCAGCAGCCCTAACACAGATACGCAGTATTTT; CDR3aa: CASSPNTDTQYF
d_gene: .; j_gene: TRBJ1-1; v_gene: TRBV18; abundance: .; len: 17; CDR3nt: TGTGCCAGCTCACCATCTCTATACGGCCCGGGGGAAACTGAAGCTTTCTTT; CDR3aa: CASSPSLYGPGETEAFF
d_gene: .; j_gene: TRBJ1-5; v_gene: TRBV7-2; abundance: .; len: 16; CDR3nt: TGTGCCAGCAGCCCCACGGCAGGGAGGCGCAATCAGCCCCAGCATTTT; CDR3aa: CASSPTAGRRNQPQHF
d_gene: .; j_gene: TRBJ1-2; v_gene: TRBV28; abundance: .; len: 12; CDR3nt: TGTGCCAGCAGTGTCCTTCTAGATGGCTACACCTTC; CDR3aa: CASSVLLDGYTF
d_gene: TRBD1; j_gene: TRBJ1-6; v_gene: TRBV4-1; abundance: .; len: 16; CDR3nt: TGCGCCAGCAGCCAAGCAACCGGGACAGGGACCTCACCCCTCCACTTT; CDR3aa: CASSQATGTGTSPLHF
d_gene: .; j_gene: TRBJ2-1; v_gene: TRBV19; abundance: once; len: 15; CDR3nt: TGTGCCAGTAGTAGGTACGCGGGACAGTACAATGAGCAGTTCTTC; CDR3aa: CASSRYAGQYNEQFF
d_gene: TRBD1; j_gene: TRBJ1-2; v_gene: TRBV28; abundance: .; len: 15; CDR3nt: TGTGCCAGCAGAAGACAGGGGGCGGAAAACTATGGCTACACCTTC; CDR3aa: CASRRQGAENYGYTF
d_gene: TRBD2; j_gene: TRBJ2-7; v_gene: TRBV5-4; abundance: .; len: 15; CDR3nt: TGTGCCAGCAGCTTTGGTAGCGGGAGGGCGGGCGAGCAGTACTTC; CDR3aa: CASSFGSGRAGEQYF
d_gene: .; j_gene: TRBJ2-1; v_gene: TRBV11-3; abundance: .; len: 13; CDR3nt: TGTGCCAGCAGCTTAGGAGCGTACAATGAGCAGTTCTTC; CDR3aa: CASSLGAYNEQFF
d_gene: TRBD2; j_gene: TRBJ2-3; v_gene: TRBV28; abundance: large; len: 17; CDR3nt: TGTGCCAGCAGTCCCTTCCCCCTAGCGGCTAGCACAGATACGCAGTATTTT; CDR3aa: CASSPFPLAASTDTQYF
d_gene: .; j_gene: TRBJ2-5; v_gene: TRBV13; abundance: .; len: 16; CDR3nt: TGTGCCAGCAGCTTAGATTATAACAGGGTTGTGGAGACCCAGTACTTC; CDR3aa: CASSLDYNRVVETQYF
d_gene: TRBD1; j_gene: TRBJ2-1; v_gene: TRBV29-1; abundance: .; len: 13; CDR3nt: TGCAGCTTGGGGACAGGCCCACAGGATGAGCAGTTCTTC; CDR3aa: CSLGTGPQDEQFF
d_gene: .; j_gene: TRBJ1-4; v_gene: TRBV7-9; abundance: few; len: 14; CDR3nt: TGTGCCAGCAGCACCCCCCGCGTTGGTGAAAAACTGTTTTTT; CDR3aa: CASSTPRVGEKLFF
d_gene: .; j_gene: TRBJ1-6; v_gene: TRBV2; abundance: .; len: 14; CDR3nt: TGTGCCAGCAGTTGGACACCAAATAATTCACCCCTCCACTTT; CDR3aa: CASSWTPNNSPLHF
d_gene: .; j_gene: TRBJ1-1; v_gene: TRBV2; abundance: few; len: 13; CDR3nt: TGTGCCAGCACATATCAGTTGAACACTGAAGCTTTCTTT; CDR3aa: CASTYQLNTEAFF
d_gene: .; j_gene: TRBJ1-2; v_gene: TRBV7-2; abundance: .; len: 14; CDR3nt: TGTGCAAATCGAGACGGGAAGGGAAGCTATGGCTACACCTTC; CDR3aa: CANRDGKGSYGYTF
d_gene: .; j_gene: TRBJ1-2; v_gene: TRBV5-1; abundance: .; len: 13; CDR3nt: TGCGCCAGCAGCGCCGTTGGAGACTATGGCTACACCTTC; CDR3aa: CASSAVGDYGYTF
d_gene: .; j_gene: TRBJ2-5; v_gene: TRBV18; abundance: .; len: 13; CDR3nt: TGTGCCAGCTCAGGAGACGGTCAAGAGACCCAGTACTTC; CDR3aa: CASSGDGQETQYF
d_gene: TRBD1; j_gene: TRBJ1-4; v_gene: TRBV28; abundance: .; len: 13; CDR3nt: TGTGCCAGCAGACGACAGGGTAATGAAAAACTGTTTTTT; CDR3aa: CASRRQGNEKLFF
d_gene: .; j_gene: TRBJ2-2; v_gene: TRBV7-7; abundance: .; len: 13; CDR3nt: TGTGCCAGCAGCCCGAGGCGTACCGGGGAGCTGTTTTTT; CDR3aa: CASSPRRTGELFF
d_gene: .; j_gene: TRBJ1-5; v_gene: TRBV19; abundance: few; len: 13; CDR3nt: TGTGCCAGTAGTCCGCGGCCGGGTCAGCCCCAGCATTTT; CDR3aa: CASSPRPGQPQHF
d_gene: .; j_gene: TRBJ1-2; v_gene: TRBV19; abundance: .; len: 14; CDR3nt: TGTGCCAGTAGTCCCCGTGGCACAGAACGTGGCTACACCTTC; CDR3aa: CASSPRGTERGYTF
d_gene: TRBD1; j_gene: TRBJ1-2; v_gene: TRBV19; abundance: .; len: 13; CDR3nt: TGTGCCAGTGGCGACAGGGCTGGGTATGGCTACACCTTC; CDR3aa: CASGDRAGYGYTF
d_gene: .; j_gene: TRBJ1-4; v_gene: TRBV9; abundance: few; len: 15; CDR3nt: TGTGCCAGCAGCACCGGACAGACCTTTAATGAAAAACTGTTTTTT; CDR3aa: CASSTGQTFNEKLFF
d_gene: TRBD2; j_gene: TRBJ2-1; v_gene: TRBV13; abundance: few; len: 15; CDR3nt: TGTGCCAGCAGCTCGACTAGCGGCTCCTACAATGAGCAGTTCTTC; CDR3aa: CASSSTSGSYNEQFF
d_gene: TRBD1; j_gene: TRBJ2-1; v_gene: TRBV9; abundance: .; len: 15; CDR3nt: TGTGCCAGCAGCCCCCGGGACAGGACATACAATGAGCAGTTCTTC; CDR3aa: CASSPRDRTYNEQFF
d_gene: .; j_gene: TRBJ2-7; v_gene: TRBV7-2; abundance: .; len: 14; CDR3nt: TGTGCCAGCAGCTTAGATTTAGGCCCCCGAGGGCAGTACTTC; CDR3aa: CASSLDLGPRGQYF
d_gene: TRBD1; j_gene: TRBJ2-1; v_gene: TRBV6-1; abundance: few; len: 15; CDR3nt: TGTGCCAGCAGTGAACAGGACAGGGGATATCATGAGCAGTTCTTC; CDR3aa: CASSEQDRGYHEQFF
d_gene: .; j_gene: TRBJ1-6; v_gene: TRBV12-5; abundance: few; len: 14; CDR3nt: TGTGCTAGTGGCACAGGGTTTACTAATTCACCCCTCCACTTT; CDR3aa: CASGTGFTNSPLHF
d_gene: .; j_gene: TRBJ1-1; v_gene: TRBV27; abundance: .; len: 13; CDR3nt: TGTGCCAGCAGTAGGTCAGGTAACACTGAAGCTTTCTTT; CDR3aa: CASSRSGNTEAFF
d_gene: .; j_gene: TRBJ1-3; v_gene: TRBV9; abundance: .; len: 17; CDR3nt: TGTGCCAGCAGCGTAGATTTCCCGGGGAGCTCTGGAAACACCATATATTTT; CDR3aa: CASSVDFPGSSGNTIYF
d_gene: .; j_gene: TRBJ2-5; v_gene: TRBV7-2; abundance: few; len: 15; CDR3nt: TGTGCCAGCAGCCGCCACAGCGGGTCCCAAGAGACCCAGTACTTC; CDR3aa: CASSRHSGSQETQYF
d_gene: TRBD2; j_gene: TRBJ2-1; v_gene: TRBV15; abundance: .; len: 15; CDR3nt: TGTGCCACCAGCAGAGGGCGCGGGAGCGGGAATGAGCAGTTCTTC; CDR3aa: CATSRGRGSGNEQFF
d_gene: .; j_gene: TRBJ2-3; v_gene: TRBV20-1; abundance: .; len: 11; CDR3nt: TGCAGTGCTAGAGATCCGGATACGCAGTATTTT; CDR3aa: CSARDPDTQYF
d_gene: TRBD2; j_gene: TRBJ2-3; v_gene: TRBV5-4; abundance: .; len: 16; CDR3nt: TGTGCCAGCAGCAAGGGACTAGCGGGGGTCACAGATACGCAGTATTTT; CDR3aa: CASSKGLAGVTDTQYF
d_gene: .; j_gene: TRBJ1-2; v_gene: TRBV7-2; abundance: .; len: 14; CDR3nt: TGTGCCAGCAGCTTAGATGCAGGAGGATATGGCTACACCTTC; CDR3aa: CASSLDAGGYGYTF